The 30 T cell receptor beta chains below all came from one sample that was sequenced in a study of control samples from healthy donors and cancer patients. Data came from immunoSEQ multiplex PCR; TCRdb stores just in-frame clones and leaves some out. Here the sample spans about 140,000 clones, just under 95% being singletons. Source material: blood. Source of these receptors: a man younger than 45 in good health.

The rearrangement joins TRBV24-1 to TRBJ2-7, with D unclear. Germline lookup yields CDR1 KGHDR and CDR2 SFDVKD. V lost 3 bases, J lost 3 bases, and 11 bases lay in between. The CDR3 runs 14 residues. The CDR3 nucleotides read TGTGCCACCAGTGATAGAACCAACGTCTACGAGCAGTACTTC. This encodes CATSDRTNVYEQYF.

This chain links TRBV28 with TRBJ1-1; D is unresolved. CDR1 is MDHEN and CDR2 is SYDVKM in the germline V gene. Trimming pared 5 bases from V and 1 base from J, leaving 8 bases between. This CDR3 is 13 amino acids long. The DNA for the CDR3 is TGTGCCAGCAGTCAGGCTGCGAACACTGAAGCTTTCTTT. Residues: CASSQAANTEAFF.

This chain joins TRBV2 and TRBJ1-5; the D gene is possibly TRBD1 (5 bases). Trimming took 5 bases from V and 6 from J, leaving 14 bases between them. Germline V gene lookup returns CDR1 SNHLY and CDR2 FYNNEI. The CDR3 sequence is 14 residues long. The CDR3 bases are TGTGCCAGCAGTCTCCTAGGACACGCTCAGCCCCAGCATTTT. Translating gives CASSLLGHAQPQHF.

Comment on this clone: A junction boundary mismatches the germline segment, possibly from a read error. This chain links TRBV11-2 with TRBJ2-5; TRBD1 might be the D (6 bases). The length of the CDR3 is 13 residues. Germline V gene data show CDR1 as SGHAT and CDR2 as FQNNGV. The CDR3 DNA reads TGTGCCAGCAGCTTAGCCATCGACAGGCCCATAGACTTC. This encodes CASSLAIDRPIDF. Together with reference TRBV11-2 and TRBJ2-5, the CDR3 gives the full variable domain: EAGVAQSPRYKIIEKRQSVAFWCNPISGHATLYWYQQILGQGPKLLIQFQNNGVVDDSQLPKDRFSAERLKGVDSTLKIQPAKLEDSAVYLCASSLAIDRPIDFGPGTRLLVL.

The genes are TRBV19 and TRBJ1-5; 7 nucleotides match TRBD1. The length of the CDR3 is 15 residues. The germline gives CDR1 LNHDA, CDR2 SQIVND (reference sequence). Losses at the gene ends were 5 bases for V and 3 bases for J; bases not matched to a gene: 7. Here the CDR3 DNA reads TGTGCCAGTAGTTTGTCGGACAGGATCAATCAGCCCCAGCATTTT. Translation gives CASSLSDRINQPQHF.

This chain uses TRBV7-8 with TRBJ1-1; D is undetermined. CDR1 and CDR2 (germline): SGHVS, FQNEAQ. There are 13 residues in the CDR3. The V gene lost 3 bases and the J gene lost 0 bases, with 5 bases spanning the gap. CDR3 in DNA: TGTGCCAGCAGCTTCAGATTGAACACTGAAGCTTTCTTT. Its translation: CASSFRLNTEAFF.

CDR3 nucleotide sequence: TGTGCCAGCAGGCGGACAGCTGTCAGCACAGATACGCAGTATTTT. Residues: CASRRTAVSTDTQYF. V and J are TRBV2 and TRBJ2-3, with D maybe TRBD1 (6 bases). Germline V lookup: CDR1 SNHLY, CDR2 FYNNEI. Trimming took off 6 bases at V and 0 bases at J, with 13 bases between the two ends. The CDR3 totals 15 residues.

This chain uses TRBV29-1 with TRBJ2-2, with 11 positions matching TRBD1. The CDR3 spans 13 residues. V lost 7 bases to trimming and J lost 3 bases; unmatched junction nucleotides: 1. Germline loops: CDR1 SQVTM, CDR2 ANQGSEA. The chain's CDR3 is CSGGQGDTGELFF. In DNA form, the CDR3 reads TGCAGCGGGGGACAGGGGGACACCGGGGAGCTGTTTTTT.

V and J are TRBV19 and TRBJ1-6; D might be TRBD1 (5 bases). The V gene lost 8 bases and the J gene lost 6 bases, with 11 bases spanning the gap. The germline gives CDR1 LNHDA, CDR2 SQIVND (reference sequence). This CDR3 contains 13 residues. For the CDR3, the DNA is TGTGCCAGTGCTGACAGAGCTAATTCACCCCTCCACTTT. The encoded protein is CASADRANSPLHF.

This chain links TRBV11-3 with TRBJ2-2; weak D call: TRBD2 (6 bases). V lost 5 bases, J lost 3 bases, and 22 bases lay in between. Germline loops: CDR1 SGHNT, CDR2 YENEEA. This CDR3 spans 18 amino acids. The CDR3 is CASSLPTRNPAYTGELFF. CDR3 DNA: TGTGCCAGCAGCCTACCGACTAGGAACCCCGCGTACACCGGGGAGCTGTTTTTT.

The gene calls are TRBV7-2 and TRBJ2-7; D is possibly TRBD2 (6 bases). V dropped 2 bases and J dropped 4 bases, with 18 bases sitting between them. Germline CDR1 reads SGHTA; CDR2 reads FQGNSA. This CDR3 has 16 amino acids. CDR3 protein: CASSLSAGRLGYEQYF. The CDR3 DNA is TGTGCCAGCAGCTTATCCGCAGGGAGGTTAGGTTACGAGCAGTACTTC.

The chain combines TRBV15 with TRBJ2-5; D may correspond to TRBD1 or TRBD2 (7 bases each). V lost 4 bases, J lost 5 bases, and 20 bases lay in between. The CDR3 loop spans 16 amino acids. Germline values: CDR1 LNHNV, CDR2 YYDKDF (reference sequence). The CDR3: CATSISGGGGYETQYF. The CDR3 bases are TGTGCCACCAGCATTTCAGGGGGGGGTGGTTATGAGACCCAGTACTTC.

In nucleotides, the CDR3 is TGTGCCAGCAGTCCGGGGGGGGTGAACACTGAAGCTTTCTTT. This gives the protein CASSPGGVNTEAFF. The genes are TRBV3-1 (or the pseudogene TRBV3-2) and TRBJ1-1; possibly TRBD1 for D (5 bases). Germline V CDR1 and CDR2: LGHDT, YNNKEL (reference sequence). Trimming removed 6 bases from V and 0 bases from J, with 11 bases in between. CDR3 length: 14 amino acids.

V is TRBV19 and J is TRBJ1-5, with TRBD1 identical over 10 bases. The CDR3 consists of 19 residues. The V gene end was trimmed by 1 base and the J gene end by 5 bases; junction bases not matched to a gene: 14. CDR1 is LNHDA, CDR2 SQIVND, per germline (reference sequence). CDR3 sequence (DNA): TGTGCCAGTAGTATAGCAGGGACAGGGGCTCCCACTCGGTATCAGCCCCAGCATTTT. Its translation is CASSIAGTGAPTRYQPQHF. The full variable domain, its missing parts supplied by reference TRBV19 and TRBJ1-5, is DGGITQSPKYLFRKEGQNVTLSCEQNLNHDAMYWYRQDPGQGLRLIYYSQIVNDFQKGDIAEGYSVSREKKESFPLTVTSAQKNPTAFYLCASSIAGTGAPTRYQPQHFGDGTRLSIL.

The chain has TRBV27 and TRBJ1-2; 9 bases align to TRBD1. Germline loops: CDR1 MNHEY, CDR2 SMNVEV (reference sequence). CDR3 length: 14 amino acids. J lost 3 bases, V lost 8 bases, and 7 bases had no gene match. This CDR3 reads CASGRGDRDYGYTF. The CDR3 DNA is TGTGCCAGCGGCCGGGGGGACAGGGACTATGGCTACACCTTC.

The chain joins TRBV5-4 to TRBJ2-4; 9 positions agree with TRBD2. After removal of 1 base from V and 0 bases from J, the junction contained 14 bases not matched to a gene. CDR1 SGHNT and CDR2 YYREEE come from the germline V gene (reference sequence). The CDR3 loop spans 20 amino acids. CDR3 sequence: CASSLLVTSGHLLAKNIQYF. The CDR3 nucleotides read TGTGCCAGCAGCTTGTTGGTCACTAGCGGGCACCTACTAGCCAAAAACATTCAGTACTTC. The variable domain in full, completed from reference TRBV5-4 and TRBJ2-4, reads ETGVTQSPTHLIKTRGQQVTLRCSSQSGHNTVSWYQQALGQGPQFIFQYYREEENGRGNFPPRFSGLQFPNYSSELNVNALELDDSALYLCASSLLVTSGHLLAKNIQYFGAGTRLSVL.

The chain uses TRBV11-2 and TRBJ2-1; a weak D match, TRBD2 (6 bases). Trimming cost V 0 bases and J 0 bases, with 12 bases left between them. CDR1 and CDR2 from the germline V gene are SGHAT and FQNNGV. The CDR3 totals 17 residues. As DNA, the CDR3 is TGTGCCAGCAGCTTAGATCCTAGCGCGGCCTCCTACAATGAGCAGTTCTTC. Amino acids: CASSLDPSAASYNEQFF.

The chain combines TRBV30 with TRBJ2-3; D may be TRBD2 (5 bases). This CDR3 contains 12 residues. The ends were cut back, 0 bases at V and 6 bases at J, with 7 bases in the middle. Germline-derived CDR1 and CDR2 are GTSNPN and SVGIG (reference sequence). In DNA form, the CDR3 reads TGTGCCTGGAGTGTAATAGCGGATACGCAGTATTTT. This translates into CAWSVIADTQYF.

The chain links TRBV28 to TRBJ1-1, with D perhaps matching TRBD1 (5 bases). The germline V gene has CDR1 MDHEN and CDR2 SYDVKM. The germline V and J ends were trimmed by 7 bases and 4 bases, with 16 bases remaining between them. The CDR3 contains 14 residues. The CDR3 loop reads CASKGLRVSTEAFF. The CDR3 DNA sequence: TGTGCCAGCAAGGGGCTCCGGGTTAGCACTGAAGCTTTCTTT.

V gene TRBV19 combines with J gene TRBJ1-2; no clear D gene. From germline, CDR1 is LNHDA and CDR2 SQIVND (reference sequence). The CDR3 has 14 residues. V was trimmed by 7 bases and J by 8 bases, leaving 20 bases between them. DNA of the CDR3: TGTGCCAGTAATCCCGGGAGCTTTTATATCGGCTACACCTTC. Translating it yields CASNPGSFYIGYTF.

This clone appeared once. This chain links TRBV10-1 with TRBJ1-1; D possibly corresponds to TRBD1 (5 bases). The CDR3 sequence is 14 residues long. CDR1 is WNHNN, CDR2 SYGVQD, per germline (reference sequence). Trimming took off 5 bases at V and 0 bases at J, with 10 bases between the two ends. The CDR3 reads CASSIQDMNTEAFF. The CDR3 DNA is TGCGCCAGCAGTATACAGGATATGAACACTGAAGCTTTCTTT.

The rearrangement joins TRBV28 to TRBJ2-7; 9 nucleotides match TRBD2. V dropped 10 bases and J dropped 1; count of bases not matched to a gene: 8. Germline values: CDR1 MDHEN, CDR2 SYDVKM. The CDR3 is 14 amino acids. CDR3 DNA: TGTGCCACGATGCTAGCGGGGAGTTCCTACGAGCAGTACTTC. Translating gives CATMLAGSSYEQYF.

The genes are TRBV19 and TRBJ2-1, with TRBD2 identical over 12 bases. Germline loops: CDR1 LNHDA, CDR2 SQIVND (reference sequence). Trimming took 5 bases from V and 7 from J; bases not matched to a gene: 9. The CDR3 loop spans 16 amino acids. CDR3 amino acids: CASSPWTSGEVNEQFF. DNA of the CDR3: TGTGCCAGTAGTCCTTGGACTAGCGGGGAGGTAAATGAGCAGTTCTTC.

The count of this clone is one. This rearrangement joins TRBV6-6 to TRBJ1-5; perhaps TRBD1 as D (6 bases). CDR1 is MNHNY and CDR2 is SVGAGI in the germline V gene (reference sequence). This CDR3 is 15 amino acids long. V was trimmed by 5 bases and J by 0 bases, leaving 11 bases between them. In nucleotides, the CDR3 is TGTGCCAGCAGTCCCCTGGGACATAGCAATCAGCCCCAGCATTTT. As protein: CASSPLGHSNQPQHF.

This rearrangement joins TRBV7-9 to TRBJ2-7, with D possibly being TRBD2 (5 bases). From germline, CDR1 is SEHNR and CDR2 FQNEAQ (reference sequence). The V end lost 1 base, the J end lost 4 bases, and 8 bases lay between the germline ends. This CDR3 has 13 residues. CDR3 amino acids: CASSLVGGYEQYF. CDR3 bases: TGTGCCAGCAGCTTAGTTGGCGGGTACGAGCAGTACTTC.

This chain connects TRBV30 to TRBJ2-1; D is perhaps TRBD2 (5 bases). V was pared by 0 bases and J by 4 bases, with 10 bases between. The CDR3 extends over 14 amino acids. Germline values: CDR1 GTSNPN, CDR2 SVGIG (reference sequence). CDR3 sequence (DNA): TGTGCCTGGAGTGTACGGCTAGCATACAATGAGCAGTTCTTC. Encoded protein: CAWSVRLAYNEQFF.

The genes are TRBV12-3 or TRBV12-4 and TRBJ2-1; D unclear. This CDR3 region has 11 residues. V lost 5 bases to trimming and J lost 4 bases, with 3 bases between them. The CDR3 DNA reads TGTGCCAGCAGTAGATACAATGAGCAGTTCTTC. As protein: CASSRYNEQFF.

J is TRBJ1-1 and V is TRBV29-1; TRBD1 matches at 9 bases. Germline assignment: CDR1 SQVTM and CDR2 ANQGSEA. V shed 4 bases and J 5 bases; nucleotides not matched to a gene: 5. The CDR3 sequence is 13 residues long. The CDR3 nucleotides read TGCAGCGTTGTACGGACAGGGGATACTGAAGCTTTCTTT. Translation gives CSVVRTGDTEAFF.

The chain couples TRBV11-2 to TRBJ2-3, with no clear D. Trimming removed 1 base from V and 4 bases from J, with 9 bases in between. This CDR3 is built from 14 residues. Germline CDR1 SGHAT, CDR2 FQNNGV. The CDR3 loop is CASSLVRVPDTQYF. In DNA, the CDR3 is TGTGCCAGCAGCTTAGTAAGGGTCCCAGATACGCAGTATTTT.

The rearrangement links TRBV6-4 to TRBJ2-1; D is perhaps TRBD1 (6 bases). Germline CDR1 is MRHNA and CDR2 is SNTAGT. This CDR3 is 14 amino acids long. V lost 2 bases, J lost 9 bases, and 14 bases lay in between. CDR3 protein: CASSDAEGVSEQFF. The CDR3 DNA reads TGTGCCAGCAGTGACGCAGAGGGGGTGAGTGAGCAGTTCTTC.